The rows below give T cell receptor beta chains drawn from one sample of a study of blood T cell repertoires in COVID-19. Clones were read by immunoSEQ multiplex PCR, and TCRdb kept only the in-frame ones, dropping some. The table records 200,000 to 250,000 clones, approximately 90% of them present only once. Material: peripheral blood. The receptors were sampled from a woman aged 18-35 years who had recovered from COVID-19. Both conserved end residues are part of each CDR3. The order of the fields is D gene, V gene, J gene, clone size, CDR3 DNA, CDR3 protein. A D gene is named only where the DNA matches it firmly. For some rows the clone size is stated as once, few or many, or as a class when expanded; others skip it.

.,TRBV4-1,TRBJ1-1,.,TGCGCCAGCAGCCAAGATCGAACGGGGGGGGCTGAAGCTTTCTTT,CASSQDRTGGAEAFF
.,TRBV19,TRBJ2-5,.,TGTGCCAGTAGGAACCGGGACTCTATGAGAGAGACCCAGTACTTC,CASRNRDSMRETQYF
TRBD2,TRBV11-2,TRBJ2-5,.,TGTGCCAGCAGCTTAGACGGGACTAGCAGAGAGACCCAGTACTTC,CASSLDGTSRETQYF
.,TRBV5-1,TRBJ1-2,once,TGCGCCAGCAGCCCCGAGGGTTTCTATGGCTACACCTTC,CASSPEGFYGYTF
TRBD2,TRBV4-2,TRBJ2-1,once,TGTGCCAGCAGTCCACTAGCGGACCACTCCTACAATGAGCAGTTCTTC,CASSPLADHSYNEQFF
.,TRBV28,TRBJ1-5,.,TGTGCCAGCATTGAGTCCCGCGATCAGCCCCAGCATTTT,CASIESRDQPQHF
.,TRBV29-1,TRBJ1-1,.,TGCAGCGTGAACACAGGGATGGGTGAAGCTTTCTTT,CSVNTGMGEAFF
.,TRBV12-3/TRBV12-4,TRBJ2-1,.,TGTGCCAGCAGTCCCCTGGCTTACAATGAGCAGTTCTTC,CASSPLAYNEQFF
.,TRBV28,TRBJ1-1,.,TGTGCCAGCAGTTACATTACGGGGGGGTACACTGAAGCTTTCTTT,CASSYITGGYTEAFF
.,TRBV4-1,TRBJ2-1,.,TGCGCCAGCAGCCAAGTTGAATTTCGGAGGGAGTTTATATATGAGCAGTTCTTC,CASSQVEFRREFIYEQFF
.,TRBV25-1,TRBJ2-7,.,TGTGCCAGCAGCCCCAGGGCCTACGAGCAGTACTTC,CASSPRAYEQYF
TRBD1,TRBV18,TRBJ1-5,.,TGTGCCAGCTCACCAGGGACAGGGGAGCATCAGCCCCAGCATTTT,CASSPGTGEHQPQHF
.,TRBV20-1,TRBJ2-7,.,TGCAGTGCTAGTGGGTTGCAGTCCTACGAGCAGTACTTC,CSASGLQSYEQYF
.,TRBV4-3,TRBJ2-1,.,TGCGCCAGCAGCCAAGACTACTACAATGAGCAGTTCTTC,CASSQDYYNEQFF
TRBD1,TRBV2,TRBJ1-5,.,TGTGCCAGCAGTAAAGCCGGGACAGGGTCCGGGCAGCCCCAGCATTTT,CASSKAGTGSGQPQHF
.,TRBV7-8,TRBJ1-4,.,TGTGCCAGCAGCTTAACCTTTTATTCAAAGCTTAGAAATGAAAAACTGTTTTTT,CASSLTFYSKLRNEKLFF
.,TRBV6-5,TRBJ1-1,.,TGTGCCAGCAGCTCCAGGGTGGTAGGGACTGAAGCTTTCTTT,CASSSRVVGTEAFF
.,TRBV11-2,TRBJ2-7,.,TGTGCCAGCAAGATAGACGGAGCCTACGAGCAGTACTTC,CASKIDGAYEQYF
TRBD1,TRBV9,TRBJ2-7,.,TGTGCCAGCAGCTCGCGACAGGGTGACGAGCAGTACTTC,CASSSRQGDEQYF
TRBD2,TRBV9,TRBJ2-1,.,TGTGCCAGCGGGAGGACTAGCGGGACCATATACAATGAGCAGTTCTTC,CASGRTSGTIYNEQFF
TRBD2,TRBV7-2,TRBJ2-1,.,TGTGCCAGCAGCTTTTCTAGCGGGATTATCAATGAGCAGTTCTTC,CASSFSSGIINEQFF
.,TRBV29-1,TRBJ1-1,once,TGCAGCGTTGAGGGGGGAGAAACCACTGAAGCTTTCTTT,CSVEGGETTEAFF
.,TRBV23-1,TRBJ2-7,.,TGCGCCAGCAGTCACGTTATCTACGAGCAGTACTTC,CASSHVIYEQYF
.,TRBV24-1,TRBJ2-1,.,TGTGCCACCAGTGATCTCTACAATGAGCAGTTCTTC,CATSDLYNEQFF
TRBD2,TRBV7-3,TRBJ2-7,.,TGTGCCAGCAGCTTGGGACTAGCGGGGATCTACGAGCAGTACTTC,CASSLGLAGIYEQYF
.,TRBV20-1,TRBJ1-5,.,TGCAGTGCTAGTCTCCCCCCACAGGGTGGTTATCAGCCCCAGCATTTT,CSASLPPQGGYQPQHF
.,TRBV6-5,TRBJ1-5,.,TGTGCCAGCAGTTACTCGTTGGGGAGGGGTCAGCCCCAGCATTTT,CASSYSLGRGQPQHF
.,TRBV30,TRBJ1-1,.,TGTGCCTGCGAAGGGGGGAGGGAAACTGAAGCTTTCTTT,CACEGGRETEAFF
.,TRBV12-3/TRBV12-4,TRBJ1-3,.,TGTGCCAGCAGTGGGGCAGGAGGAAACACCATATATTTT,CASSGAGGNTIYF
.,TRBV2,TRBJ2-2,.,TGTGCCAGCAACCTTAAAGCAGGACAGATCGGGGAGCTGTTTTTT,CASNLKAGQIGELFF
TRBD1,TRBV4-1,TRBJ1-2,.,TGCGCCAGCAGCCCACTTGATAAGGGACAGTTTGGGAGTGGCTACACCTTC,CASSPLDKGQFGSGYTF
TRBD2,TRBV6-2/TRBV6-3,TRBJ2-5,.,TGTGCCAGCAGTTACGAGGGACTAGCGGGCCCGGGGGAGACCCAGTACTTC,CASSYEGLAGPGETQYF
.,TRBV7-3,TRBJ1-1,.,TGTGCCAGCAGCTTAGAGTCGCGTCAAGGGGCTGAAGCTTTCTTT,CASSLESRQGAEAFF
.,TRBV5-5,TRBJ1-2,.,TGTGCCAGCAGCTCTACAGGGTATCGCGGTGGCTACACCTTC,CASSSTGYRGGYTF
TRBD1,TRBV27,TRBJ2-7,.,TGTGCCAGCCGACAGGGTAATTCCTACGAGCAGTACTTC,CASRQGNSYEQYF
.,TRBV16,TRBJ1-2,.,TGTGCCAGCAGCCAATCCCTCAGGGATCACTATGGCTACACCTTC,CASSQSLRDHYGYTF
TRBD2,TRBV19,TRBJ2-3,.,TGTGCCAGTAGCCAAAGCGGGAGGAGCACAGATACGCAGTATTTT,CASSQSGRSTDTQYF
.,TRBV27,TRBJ2-7,.,TGTGCCAGCAGTTTATTGCAGGGAACCACCTACGAGCAGTACTTC,CASSLLQGTTYEQYF
.,TRBV5-6,TRBJ1-1,.,TGTGCCAGCATCTCCGGGGGTCGGGGCTCTGAAGCTTTCTTT,CASISGGRGSEAFF
.,TRBV9,TRBJ2-1,.,TGTGCCAGCAGTCGCAGGGGAGTAAAAGGGTACAATGAGCAGTTCTTC,CASSRRGVKGYNEQFF
.,TRBV9,TRBJ2-5,.,TGTGCCAGCAGCGCCTCTCCCGGGACTCGCAACATCCAAGAGACCCAGTACTTC,CASSASPGTRNIQETQYF
TRBD2,TRBV5-4,TRBJ2-2,once,TGTGCCAGCAGCGCCGGACTAGCGGGAGTGGGCACCGGGGAGCTGTTTTTT,CASSAGLAGVGTGELFF
.,TRBV27,TRBJ2-5,.,TGTGCCAGCAGCCTCTTCCAGGGATGGCAAGAGACCCAGTACTTC,CASSLFQGWQETQYF
TRBD1,TRBV7-9,TRBJ2-7,.,TGTGCCAGCAGCCGCCCGGGACAGGGGATCTACGAGCAGTACTTC,CASSRPGQGIYEQYF
.,TRBV18,TRBJ1-1,.,TGTGCCAGCTCCCAGGGGAGGAACACTGAAGCTTTCTTT,CASSQGRNTEAFF
.,TRBV14,TRBJ2-7,.,TGTGCCAGCAGCCGTGTTGGCGGGCACTCCTCCTACGAGCAGTACTTC,CASSRVGGHSSYEQYF
.,TRBV5-5,TRBJ1-1,.,TGTGCCAGCAGCTTCGACAGGAACACTGAAGCTTTCTTT,CASSFDRNTEAFF
.,TRBV3-1/TRBV3-2,TRBJ2-1,.,TGTGCCAGCAGCCAAGTTCCCTCAGCGGAACCCTACAATGAGCAGTTCTTC,CASSQVPSAEPYNEQFF
TRBD1,TRBV6-4,TRBJ1-3,few,TGTGCCAGCAGTGACAAGGACAGGGGAAGAAACACCATATATTTT,CASSDKDRGRNTIYF
TRBD1,TRBV25-1,TRBJ1-1,.,TGTGCCAGCAGTGAATACGAGGGCGGGACAGCAAACACTGAAGCTTTCTTT,CASSEYEGGTANTEAFF
.,TRBV6-5,TRBJ1-1,.,TGTGCCAGCAGTTGGGACAAGAACACTGAAGCTTTCTTT,CASSWDKNTEAFF
.,TRBV18,TRBJ2-5,.,TGTGCCAGCTCACCACCGGAGTTCCGAGAGACCCAGTACTTC,CASSPPEFRETQYF
TRBD1,TRBV7-3,TRBJ2-3,.,TGTGCCAGCAGCGTAACAGGGGCTGGCACAGATACGCAGTATTTT,CASSVTGAGTDTQYF
TRBD2,TRBV4-1,TRBJ2-3,.,TGCGCCAGCAGCCACGATCCGCGGGGGGAGGCCACAGATACGCAGTATTTT,CASSHDPRGEATDTQYF
TRBD2,TRBV27,TRBJ2-1,.,TGTGCCAGCAGTCCGCTAGCGGGAGGGGGTAATGAGCAGTTCTTC,CASSPLAGGGNEQFF
.,TRBV9,TRBJ1-1,.,TGTGCCAGCAGCGTAGTGAGCGGGGGGGCTGAAGCTTTCTTT,CASSVVSGGAEAFF
.,TRBV21-1,TRBJ2-1,.,TGTGCCAGCAGCCACCGCCTAGCGGGAGTTCTTTACAATGAGCAGTTCTTC,CASSHRLAGVLYNEQFF